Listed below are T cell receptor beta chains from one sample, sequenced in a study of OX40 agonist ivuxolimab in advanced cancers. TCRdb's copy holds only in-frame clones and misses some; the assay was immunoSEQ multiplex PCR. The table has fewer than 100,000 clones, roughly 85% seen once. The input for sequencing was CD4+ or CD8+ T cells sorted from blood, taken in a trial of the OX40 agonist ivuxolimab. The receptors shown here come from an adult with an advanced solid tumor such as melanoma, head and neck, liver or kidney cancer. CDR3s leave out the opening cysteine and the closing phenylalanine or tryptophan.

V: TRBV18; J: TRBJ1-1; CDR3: ASSAGSNTEAF
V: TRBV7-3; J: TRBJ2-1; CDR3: ASSPANNEQF
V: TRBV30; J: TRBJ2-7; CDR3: AWSRDREYEQY
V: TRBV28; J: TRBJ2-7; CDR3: ASSLSPTYEQY
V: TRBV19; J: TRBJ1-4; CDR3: ASSILNEKLF
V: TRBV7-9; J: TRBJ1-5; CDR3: ASSLGEAGNQPQH
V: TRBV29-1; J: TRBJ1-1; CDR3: SVGIGVGTEAF
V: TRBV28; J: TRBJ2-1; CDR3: ASSLSYNEQF
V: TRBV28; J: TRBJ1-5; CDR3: AGGGKVNQPQH
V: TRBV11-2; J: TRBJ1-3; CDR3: ASSLLGGRGNTIY
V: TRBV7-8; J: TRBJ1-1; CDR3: ASSRTLNTEAF
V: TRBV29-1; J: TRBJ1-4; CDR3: SVLLQGAKEKLF
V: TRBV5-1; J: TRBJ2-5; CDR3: ASSLDGYRGYGETQY
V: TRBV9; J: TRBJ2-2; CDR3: ASSVVGRNTGELF
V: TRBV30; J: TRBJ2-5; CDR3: AWSSVGQETQY
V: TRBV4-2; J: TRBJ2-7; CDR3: ASSQDWLAGGYEQY
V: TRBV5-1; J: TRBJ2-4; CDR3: ASSPRQRLAKNIQY
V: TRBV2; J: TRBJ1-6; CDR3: ASSEIDIIH
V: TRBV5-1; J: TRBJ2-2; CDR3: ASSLGSEGTGELF
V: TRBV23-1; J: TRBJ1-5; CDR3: ASSQEPGIQPQH
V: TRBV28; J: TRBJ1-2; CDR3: ASSSGDYGYT
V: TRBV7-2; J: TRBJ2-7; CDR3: ASSLGILVPYEQY
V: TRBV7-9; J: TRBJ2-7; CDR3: ASSHPTSGGTSYEQY
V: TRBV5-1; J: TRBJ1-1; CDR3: ASIPPWAVSGNTEAF
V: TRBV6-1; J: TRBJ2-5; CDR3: ASRTGAGQETQY
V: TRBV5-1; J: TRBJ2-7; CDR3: ASSPGTSGGLYEQY
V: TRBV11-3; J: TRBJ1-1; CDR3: ASSQTPNTEAF
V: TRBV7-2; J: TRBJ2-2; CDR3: ASSEGLPYTGELF
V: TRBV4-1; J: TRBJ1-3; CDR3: ASSQTGTISGNTIY
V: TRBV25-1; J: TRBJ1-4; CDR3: ASTPQGIGEKLF